This TCR gamma chain came from a study of Vδ1+ human thymocytes. General study points: TRG sequences recurred across donors, whereas TRD sequences stayed essentially private. Highly polyclonal TRG and TRD repertoires with Gaussian CDR3 length distributions appeared in thymus.

With 3 bases clipped from V and 14 bases from J, the junction kept 12 bases outside the gene matches. The germline CDR1 and CDR2 sequences are GITISATS and ISYDGTV (reference sequence). The CDR3 sequence is 13 residues long. Extracted RNA was reverse transcribed into cDNA. The CDR3 regions were amplified by multiplex PCR from V-gene primers to a constant-region primer. TCRdb re-called the multiplex PCR reads using CATT. The sample consists of 35,000 or so gamma-chain clones, roughly a fifth of them appearing once. Thymocytes were sorted as CD3+ TCRVdelta1+ TCRVdelta2- after alphabeta T cell depletion. This clone was seen a handful of times. Its specificity is not known.

The chain combines TRGV9 with TRGJP2. Material for sequencing was Vdelta1+ gamma-delta thymocytes from the thymus. The subset was: FACS-sorted CD3+ TCRalphabeta- TCRVdelta1+ TCRVdelta2- thymocytes. The source of this sequence is a girl less than two years old who had congenital heart surgery. The DNA of the CDR3 is TGTGCCTTGTGGGAGCCAACCCGCCACATCAAGACGTTT. Protein: CALWEPTRHIKTF.